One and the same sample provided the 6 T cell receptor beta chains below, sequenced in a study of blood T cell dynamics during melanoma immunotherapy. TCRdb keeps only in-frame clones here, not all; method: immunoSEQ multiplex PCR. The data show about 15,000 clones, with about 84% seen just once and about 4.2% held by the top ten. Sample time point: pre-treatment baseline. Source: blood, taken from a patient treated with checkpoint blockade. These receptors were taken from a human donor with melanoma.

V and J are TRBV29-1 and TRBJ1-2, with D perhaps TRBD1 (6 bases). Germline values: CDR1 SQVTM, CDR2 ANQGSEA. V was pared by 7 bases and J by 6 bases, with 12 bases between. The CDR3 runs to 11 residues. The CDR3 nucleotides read TGCAGCGGACATTCAGGGGATGGCTACACCTTC. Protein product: CSGHSGDGYTF.

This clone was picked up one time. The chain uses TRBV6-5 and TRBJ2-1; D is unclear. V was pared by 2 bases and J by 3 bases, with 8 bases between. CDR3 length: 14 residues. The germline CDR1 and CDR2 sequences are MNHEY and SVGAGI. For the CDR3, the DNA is TGTGCCAGCAGTTACAGGTCAGGCTACAATGAGCAGTTCTTC. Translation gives CASSYRSGYNEQFF.

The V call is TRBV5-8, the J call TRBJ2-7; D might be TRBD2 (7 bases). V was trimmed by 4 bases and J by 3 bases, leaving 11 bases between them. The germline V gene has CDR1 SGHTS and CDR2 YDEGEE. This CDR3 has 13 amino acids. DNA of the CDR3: TGTGCCAGCAGCCTGGGAGGGGGCTACGAGCAGTACTTC. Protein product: CASSLGGGYEQYF.

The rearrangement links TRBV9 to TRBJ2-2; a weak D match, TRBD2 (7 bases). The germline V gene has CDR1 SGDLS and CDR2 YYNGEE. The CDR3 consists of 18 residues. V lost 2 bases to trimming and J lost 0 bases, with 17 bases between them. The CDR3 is CASSVLSGGAANTGELFF. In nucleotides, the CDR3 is TGTGCCAGCAGCGTCCTCAGTGGGGGGGCGGCGAACACCGGGGAGCTGTTTTTT.

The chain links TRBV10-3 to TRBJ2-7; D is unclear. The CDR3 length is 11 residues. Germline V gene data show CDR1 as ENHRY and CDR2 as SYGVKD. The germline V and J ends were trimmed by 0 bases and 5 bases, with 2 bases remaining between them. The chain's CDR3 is CAISESNEQYF. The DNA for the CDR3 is TGTGCCATCAGTGAGTCGAACGAGCAGTACTTC.

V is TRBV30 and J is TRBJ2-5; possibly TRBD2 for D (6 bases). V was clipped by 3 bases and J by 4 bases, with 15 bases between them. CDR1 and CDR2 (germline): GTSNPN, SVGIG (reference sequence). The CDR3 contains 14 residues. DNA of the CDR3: TGTGCCTGGAGATGGAAAGGGAGGAGAGAGACCCAGTACTTC. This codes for CAWRWKGRRETQYF.